The sequence of this T cell receptor beta chain was determined in a study of OX40 agonist ivuxolimab in advanced cancers. Study at large: Patients were treated with ivuxolimab, an agonistic anti-OX40 (CD134) antibody. Partial responses, seen in three patients, involved one hepatocellular carcinoma and two cutaneous melanomas.

Germline values: CDR1 MGHRA, CDR2 YSYEKL. The trim removed 0 bases at V and 5 bases at J, leaving 4 bases unmatched. This CDR3 spans 15 amino acids. Method: immunoSEQ multiplex PCR; TCRdb's copy keeps in-frame clones and lacks some. The table lists 42,000 or so clones, more than 80% of them singletons. With regard to this clone: Its specificity is not known.

Peripheral blood came from all dose cohorts at three timepoints. General study results and limits: The mean number of expanded clones was higher in CD8+ T cells than in CD4+.

The source material was CD4+ or CD8+ T cells sorted from blood, sampled in a trial of the OX40 agonist ivuxolimab. V gene TRBV4-1 combines with J gene TRBJ1-2, with 9 bases identical to TRBD1. This sequence originates from an adult with an advanced solid tumor such as melanoma, head and neck, liver or kidney cancer. CDR3 in amino acids: CASSQEQGASYGYTF. The DNA of the CDR3 is TGCGCCAGCAGCCAAGAACAGGGGGCATCATATGGCTACACCTTC.